This T cell receptor beta chain was sequenced during a study of OX40 agonist ivuxolimab in advanced cancers. Study information: Patients received ivuxolimab, an agonistic anti-OX40 (CD134) antibody.

For this clone: Antigen specificity is unknown.

CDR3 size: 13 residues. Germline V CDR1 and CDR2: SNHLY, FYNNEI. Trimming cost V 2 bases and J 7 bases; bases outside gene matches: 3. Regarding the study as a whole: Some patients who did not respond also had low normalized T-cell clonal expansion. Relative to CD4+, CD8+ T cells held more expanded clones on average. Both blood CD4+ and CD8+ T cells showed clonal growth by week 6 at 0.1 to 3.0 mg/kg.

Libraries were prepared by immunoSEQ multiplex PCR; TCRdb keeps only in-frame clonotypes and omits some of them. This repertoire shows about 120,000 clones, 93% found once; its top ten account for more than 0.15%. V usage is TRBV2 and J usage is TRBJ2-5, with 8 bases identical to TRBD1. Sequences were derived from CD4+ or CD8+ T cells sorted from blood, sampled in a trial of the OX40 agonist ivuxolimab. This clonotype was sampled from an adult with an advanced solid tumor such as melanoma, head and neck, liver or kidney cancer. For the CDR3, the DNA is TGTGCCAGCAGTGAATTTGACAGGGGGACCCAGTACTTC. It yields the protein CASSEFDRGTQYF.